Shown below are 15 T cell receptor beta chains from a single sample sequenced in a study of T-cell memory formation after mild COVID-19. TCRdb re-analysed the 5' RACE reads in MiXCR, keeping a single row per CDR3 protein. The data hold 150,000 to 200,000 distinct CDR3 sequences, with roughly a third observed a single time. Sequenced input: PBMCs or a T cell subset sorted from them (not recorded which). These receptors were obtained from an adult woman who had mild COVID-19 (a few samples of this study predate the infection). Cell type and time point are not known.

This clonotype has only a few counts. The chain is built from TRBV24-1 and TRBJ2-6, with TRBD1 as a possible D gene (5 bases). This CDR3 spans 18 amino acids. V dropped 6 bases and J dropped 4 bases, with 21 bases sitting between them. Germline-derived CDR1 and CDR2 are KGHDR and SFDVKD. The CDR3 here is CATSPKSNRYRGANVLTF. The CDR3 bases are TGTGCCACCAGTCCCAAATCGAACAGGTATAGGGGGGCCAACGTCCTGACTTTC.

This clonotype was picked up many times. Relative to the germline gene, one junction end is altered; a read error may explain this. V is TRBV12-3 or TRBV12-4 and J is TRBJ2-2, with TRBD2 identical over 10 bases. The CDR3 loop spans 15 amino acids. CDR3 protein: CASSLAGGNTGELFF. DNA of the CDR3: TGTGCCAGCAGCTTAGCGGGAGGGAACACCGGGGAGCTGTTTTTT.

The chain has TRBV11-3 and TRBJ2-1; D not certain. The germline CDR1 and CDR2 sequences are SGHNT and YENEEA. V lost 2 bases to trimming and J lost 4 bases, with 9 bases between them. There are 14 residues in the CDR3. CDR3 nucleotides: TGTGCCAGCAGCTTAAGTACCCGGTACAATGAGCAGTTCTTC. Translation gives CASSLSTRYNEQFF.

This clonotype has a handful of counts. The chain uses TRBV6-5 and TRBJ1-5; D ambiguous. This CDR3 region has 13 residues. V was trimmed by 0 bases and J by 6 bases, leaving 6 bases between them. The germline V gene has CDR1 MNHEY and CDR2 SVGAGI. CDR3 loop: CASSYSIGQPQHF. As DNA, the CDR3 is TGTGCCAGCAGTTACTCGATAGGTCAGCCCCAGCATTTT.

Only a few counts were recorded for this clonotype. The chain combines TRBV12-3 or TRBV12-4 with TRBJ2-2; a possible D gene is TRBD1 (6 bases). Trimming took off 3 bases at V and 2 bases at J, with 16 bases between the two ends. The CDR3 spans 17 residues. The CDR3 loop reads CASSFLYQGKNTGELFF. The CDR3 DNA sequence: TGTGCCAGCAGTTTCTTATACCAGGGGAAAAACACCGGGGAGCTGTTTTTT.

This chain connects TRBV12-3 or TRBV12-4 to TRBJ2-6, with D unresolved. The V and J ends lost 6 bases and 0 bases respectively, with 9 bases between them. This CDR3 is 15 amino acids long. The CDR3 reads CASRIFISGANVLTF. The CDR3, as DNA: TGTGCCAGCAGAATATTCATCTCTGGGGCCAACGTCCTGACTTTC.

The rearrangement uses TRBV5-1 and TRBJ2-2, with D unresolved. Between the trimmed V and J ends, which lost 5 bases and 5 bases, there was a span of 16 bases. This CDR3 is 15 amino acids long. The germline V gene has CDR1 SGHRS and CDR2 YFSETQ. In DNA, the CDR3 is TGCGCCAGCAGACAGATGACGGAGCTAACCGGGGAGCTGTTTTTT. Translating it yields CASRQMTELTGELFF.

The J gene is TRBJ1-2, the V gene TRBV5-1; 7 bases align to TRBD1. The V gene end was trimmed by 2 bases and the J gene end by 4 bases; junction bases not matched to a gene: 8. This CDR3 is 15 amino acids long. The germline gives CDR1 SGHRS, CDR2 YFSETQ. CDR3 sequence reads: CASSFGTALGYGYTF. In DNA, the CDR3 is TGCGCCAGCAGCTTTGGGACAGCCCTTGGCTATGGCTACACCTTC.

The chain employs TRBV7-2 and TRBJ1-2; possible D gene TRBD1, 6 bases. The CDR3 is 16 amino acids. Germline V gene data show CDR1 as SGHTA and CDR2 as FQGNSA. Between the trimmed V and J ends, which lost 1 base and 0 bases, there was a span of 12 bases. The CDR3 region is CASSLGSPGANYGYTF. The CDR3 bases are TGTGCCAGCAGCTTAGGGTCCCCAGGGGCTAACTATGGCTACACCTTC.

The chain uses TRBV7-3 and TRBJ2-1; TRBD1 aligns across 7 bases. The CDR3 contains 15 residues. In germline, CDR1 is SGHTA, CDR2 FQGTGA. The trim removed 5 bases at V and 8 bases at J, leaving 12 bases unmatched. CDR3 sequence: CASSIVQGLRDEQFF. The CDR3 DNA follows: TGTGCCAGCAGCATCGTACAGGGGTTGCGGGATGAGCAGTTCTTC.

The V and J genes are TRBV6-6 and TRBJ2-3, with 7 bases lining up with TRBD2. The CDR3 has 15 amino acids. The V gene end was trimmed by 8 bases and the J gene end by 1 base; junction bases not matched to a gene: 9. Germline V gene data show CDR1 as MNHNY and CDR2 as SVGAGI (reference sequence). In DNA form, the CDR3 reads TGTGCCAGCGGGGGGGGTACTGCGGGCACAGATACGCAGTATTTT. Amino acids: CASGGGTAGTDTQYF.

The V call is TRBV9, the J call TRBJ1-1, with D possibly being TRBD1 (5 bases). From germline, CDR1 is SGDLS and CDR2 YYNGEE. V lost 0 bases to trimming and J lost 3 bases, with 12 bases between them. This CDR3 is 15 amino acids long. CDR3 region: CASSVGGPGYTEAFF. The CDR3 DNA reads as TGTGCCAGCAGCGTAGGGGGACCGGGGTACACTGAAGCTTTCTTT.

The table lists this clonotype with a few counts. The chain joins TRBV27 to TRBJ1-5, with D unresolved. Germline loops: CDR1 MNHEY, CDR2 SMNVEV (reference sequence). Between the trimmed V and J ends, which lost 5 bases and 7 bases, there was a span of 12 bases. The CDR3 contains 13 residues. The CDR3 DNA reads TGTGCCAGCAGTCCCGACGTTTGGCAGCCCCAGCATTTT. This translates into CASSPDVWQPQHF.

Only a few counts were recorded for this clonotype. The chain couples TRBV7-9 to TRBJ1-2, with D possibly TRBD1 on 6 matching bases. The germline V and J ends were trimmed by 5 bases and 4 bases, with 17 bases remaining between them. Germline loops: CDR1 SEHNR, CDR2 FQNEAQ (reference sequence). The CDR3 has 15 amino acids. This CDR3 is CASSLRRTDTYGYTF. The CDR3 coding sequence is TGTGCCAGCAGCCTCAGAAGGACAGACACCTATGGCTACACCTTC.

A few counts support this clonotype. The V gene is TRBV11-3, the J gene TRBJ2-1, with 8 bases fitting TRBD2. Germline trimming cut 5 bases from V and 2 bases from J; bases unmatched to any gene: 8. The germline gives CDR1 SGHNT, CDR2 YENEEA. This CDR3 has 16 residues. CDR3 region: CASSPSGSQPYNEQFF. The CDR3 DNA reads TGTGCCAGCAGCCCGAGCGGGAGCCAACCCTACAATGAGCAGTTCTTC.